This T cell receptor beta chain is drawn from a study of cytomegalovirus exposure and HLA in healthy donors. In the study overall: HLA-typed donors were the source of approximately 80 million unique TCRs, which an early data release held. Findings and limits, study-wide: Presence/absence analysis assumed near-uniform sequencing depth across donors.

A word on this clone: Its antigen is unidentified.

PCR amplification relied on 60 Vbeta primers (plus 13 Jbeta primers). Using immunoSEQ multiplex PCR, the repertoire was profiled, and TCRdb retains in-frame clones only, with some absent. Of 110,000 or so clones listed, around 15% are singletons. This sequence was found in a female donor in good health and CMV-seronegative. Sequencing input: PBMCs.

The CDR3 spells CASSLGGMPYNEQFF. For the CDR3, the DNA is TGTGCCAGCAGCTTAGGAGGGATGCCCTACAATGAGCAGTTCTTC. The chain uses TRBV7-9 and TRBJ2-1; D is perhaps TRBD2 (5 bases). V was shortened by 1 base and J by 2 bases, with 9 bases between the two germline ends. The CDR3 is made up of 15 amino acids. Germline V gene sequence: CDR1 SEHNR, CDR2 FQNEAQ (reference sequence).